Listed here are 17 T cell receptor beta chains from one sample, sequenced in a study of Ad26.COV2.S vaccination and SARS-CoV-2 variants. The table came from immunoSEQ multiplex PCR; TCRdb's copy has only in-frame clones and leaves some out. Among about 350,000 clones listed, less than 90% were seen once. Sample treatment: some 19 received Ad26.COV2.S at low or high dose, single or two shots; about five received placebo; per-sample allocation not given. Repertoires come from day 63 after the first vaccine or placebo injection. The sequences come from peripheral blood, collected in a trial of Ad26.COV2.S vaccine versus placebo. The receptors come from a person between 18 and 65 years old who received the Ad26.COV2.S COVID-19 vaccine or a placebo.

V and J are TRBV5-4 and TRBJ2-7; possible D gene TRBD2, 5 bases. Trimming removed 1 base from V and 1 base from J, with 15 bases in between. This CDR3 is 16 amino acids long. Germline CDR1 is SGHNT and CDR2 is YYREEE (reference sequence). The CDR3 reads CASSLRSGARSYEQYF. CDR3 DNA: TGTGCCAGCAGCTTGAGAAGCGGAGCCCGATCCTACGAGCAGTACTTC. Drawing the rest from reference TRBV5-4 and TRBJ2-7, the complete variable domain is ETGVTQSPTHLIKTRGQQVTLRCSSQSGHNTVSWYQQALGQGPQFIFQYYREEENGRGNFPPRFSGLQFPNYSSELNVNALELDDSALYLCASSLRSGARSYEQYFGPGTRLTVT.

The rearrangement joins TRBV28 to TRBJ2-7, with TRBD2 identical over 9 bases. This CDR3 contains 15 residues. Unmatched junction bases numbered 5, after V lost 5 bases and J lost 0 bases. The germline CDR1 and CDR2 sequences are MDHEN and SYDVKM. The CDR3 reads CASSGGLAHSYEQYF. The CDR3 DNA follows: TGTGCCAGCAGTGGCGGACTAGCGCACTCCTACGAGCAGTACTTC.

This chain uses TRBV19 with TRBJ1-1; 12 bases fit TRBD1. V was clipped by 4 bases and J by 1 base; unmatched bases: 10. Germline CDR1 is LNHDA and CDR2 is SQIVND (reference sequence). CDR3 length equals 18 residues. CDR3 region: CASSRGQGAGWANTEAFF. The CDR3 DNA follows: TGTGCCAGTAGTAGGGGACAGGGGGCCGGGTGGGCGAACACTGAAGCTTTCTTT.

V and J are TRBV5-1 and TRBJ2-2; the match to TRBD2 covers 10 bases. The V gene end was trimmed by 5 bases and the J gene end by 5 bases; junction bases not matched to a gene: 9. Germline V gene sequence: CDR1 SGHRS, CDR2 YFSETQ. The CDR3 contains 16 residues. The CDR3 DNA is TGCGCCAGCAGACTAGCGGGGAGCCCTCAGACCGGGGAGCTGTTTTTT. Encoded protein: CASRLAGSPQTGELFF.

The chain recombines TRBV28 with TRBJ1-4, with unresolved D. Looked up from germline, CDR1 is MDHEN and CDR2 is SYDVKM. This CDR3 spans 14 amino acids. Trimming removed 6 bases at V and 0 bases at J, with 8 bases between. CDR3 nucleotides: TGTGCCAGCAGGAACATTGCAACTAATGAAAAACTGTTTTTT. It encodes CASRNIATNEKLFF.

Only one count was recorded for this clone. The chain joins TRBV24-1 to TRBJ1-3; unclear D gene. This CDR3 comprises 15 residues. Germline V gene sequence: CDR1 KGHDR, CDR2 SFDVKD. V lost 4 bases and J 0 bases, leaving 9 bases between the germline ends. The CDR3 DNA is TGTGCCACCAGTGAAAATGACATCTCTGGAAACACCATATATTTT. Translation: CATSENDISGNTIYF.

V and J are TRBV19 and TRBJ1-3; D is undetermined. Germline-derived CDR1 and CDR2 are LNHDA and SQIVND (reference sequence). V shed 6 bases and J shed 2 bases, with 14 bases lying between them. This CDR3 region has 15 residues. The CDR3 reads CASRKTGGPGNTIYF. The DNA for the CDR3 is TGTGCCAGTAGGAAGACCGGTGGGCCTGGAAACACCATATATTTT. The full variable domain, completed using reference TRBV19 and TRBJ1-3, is DGGITQSPKYLFRKEGQNVTLSCEQNLNHDAMYWYRQDPGQGLRLIYYSQIVNDFQKGDIAEGYSVSREKKESFPLTVTSAQKNPTAFYLCASRKTGGPGNTIYFGEGSWLTVV.

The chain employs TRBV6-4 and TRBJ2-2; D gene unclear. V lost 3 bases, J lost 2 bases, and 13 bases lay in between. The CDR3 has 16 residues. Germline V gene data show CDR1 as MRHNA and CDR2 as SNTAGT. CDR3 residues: CASSELGGGNTGELFF. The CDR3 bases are TGTGCCAGCAGTGAGTTGGGTGGCGGTAACACCGGGGAGCTGTTTTTT.

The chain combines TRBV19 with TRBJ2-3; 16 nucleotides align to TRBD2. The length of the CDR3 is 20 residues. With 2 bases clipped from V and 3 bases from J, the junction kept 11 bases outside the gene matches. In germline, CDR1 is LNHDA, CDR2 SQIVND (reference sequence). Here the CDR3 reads CASSIQGLAGGPGKTDTQYF. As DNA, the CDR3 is TGTGCCAGTAGTATACAGGGACTAGCGGGAGGGCCGGGAAAAACAGATACGCAGTATTTT.

The CDR3 spells CASSQDGQGGSYEQYF. The CDR3 DNA sequence: TGTGCCAGCAGCCAAGATGGACAGGGTGGCTCCTACGAGCAGTACTTC. The chain joins TRBV3-1 (or the pseudogene TRBV3-2) to TRBJ2-7; TRBD1 agrees at 8 bases. Germline CDR1 and CDR2: LGHDT and YNNKEL (reference sequence). The CDR3 contains 16 residues. V was pared by 0 bases and J by 0 bases, with 4 bases of the junction left unmatched.

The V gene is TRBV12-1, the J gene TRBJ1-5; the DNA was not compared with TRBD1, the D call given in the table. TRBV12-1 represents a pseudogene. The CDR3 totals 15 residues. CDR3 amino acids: CASSFRVLSNQPQHF. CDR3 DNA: TGTGCCAGCAGCTTCAGGGTACTCAGTAATCAGCCCCAGCATTTT.

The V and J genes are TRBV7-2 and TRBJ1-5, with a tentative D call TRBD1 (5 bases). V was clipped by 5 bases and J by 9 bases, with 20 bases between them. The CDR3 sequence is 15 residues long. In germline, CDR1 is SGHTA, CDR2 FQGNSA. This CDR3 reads CASSRRGGDDTPQHF. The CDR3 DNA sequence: TGTGCCAGCAGCCGTAGGGGAGGGGATGATACGCCCCAGCATTTT.

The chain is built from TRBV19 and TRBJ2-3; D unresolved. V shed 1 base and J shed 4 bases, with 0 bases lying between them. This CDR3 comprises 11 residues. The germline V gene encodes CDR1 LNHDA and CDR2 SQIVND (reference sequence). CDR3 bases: TGTGCCAGTAGTATAGCAGATACGCAGTATTTT. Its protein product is CASSIADTQYF.

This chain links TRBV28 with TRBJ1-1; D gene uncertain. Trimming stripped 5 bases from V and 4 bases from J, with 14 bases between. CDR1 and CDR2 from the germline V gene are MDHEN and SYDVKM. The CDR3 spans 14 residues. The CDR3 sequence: CASSPIRLSTEAFF. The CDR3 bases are TGTGCCAGCAGTCCCATCCGCTTGAGCACTGAAGCTTTCTTT. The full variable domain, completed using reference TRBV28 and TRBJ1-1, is DVKVTQSSRYLVKRTGEKVFLECVQDMDHENMFWYRQDPGLGLRLIYFSYDVKMKEKGDIPEGYSVSREKKERFSLILESASTNQTSMYLCASSPIRLSTEAFFGQGTRLTVV.

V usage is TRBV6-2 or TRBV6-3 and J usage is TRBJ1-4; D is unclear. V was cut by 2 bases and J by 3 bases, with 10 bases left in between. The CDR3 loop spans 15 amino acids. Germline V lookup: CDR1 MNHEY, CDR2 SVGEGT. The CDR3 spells CASSYDPSPNEKLFF. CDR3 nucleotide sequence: TGTGCCAGCAGTTACGATCCCTCTCCTAATGAAAAACTGTTTTTT.

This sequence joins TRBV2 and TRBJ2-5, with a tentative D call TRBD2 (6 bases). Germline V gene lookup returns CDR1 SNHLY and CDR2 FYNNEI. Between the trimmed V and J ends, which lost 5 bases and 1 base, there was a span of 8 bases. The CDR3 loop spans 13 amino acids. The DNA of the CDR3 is TGTGCCAGCAGTAGCGGGCTCCAAGAGACCCAGTACTTC. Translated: CASSSGLQETQYF.

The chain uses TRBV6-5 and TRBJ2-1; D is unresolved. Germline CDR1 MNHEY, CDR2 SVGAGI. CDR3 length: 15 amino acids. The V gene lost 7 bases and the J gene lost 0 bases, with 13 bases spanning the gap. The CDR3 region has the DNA TGTGCCAGCAATAGCAGTCCCAGCTCCTACAATGAGCAGTTCTTC. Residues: CASNSSPSSYNEQFF.